This TCR beta chain was identified during a study of molecular identifiers for immune sequencing clone quantification. Previously described methods and listed TCR primers were employed for the bulk TCR libraries. TCRdb fed the PCR reads into MiXCR, producing one record per CDR3 protein. This sample has over 600,000 distinct CDR3 sequences, with nearly 20% found just once. V was pared by 0 bases and J by 5 bases, with 25 bases between. Germline assignment: CDR1 DFQATT and CDR2 SNEGSKA (reference sequence). This CDR3 spans 18 amino acids. There are a few counts of this clonotype. The TCR was taken from a human donor in good health. Some libraries in this study had Jurkat cell RNA spiked in. Sequencing was done on a sample of naive CD8+ T cells from blood, with Jurkat cell RNA spiked in. Subset given: FACS-sorted CD8+CD4-CCR7+CD45RA+ naive T cells. The chain carries TRBV20-1 and TRBJ1-2; tentative D call: TRBD1 (5 bases). CDR3 in DNA: TGCAGTGCTAGAGATGAGTTAAGGGGCCTACGGGTTCCGTATGGCTACACCTTC. It translates to CSARDELRGLRVPYGYTF.